The sequence of this TCR beta chain was determined in a study of T-cell reconstitution after alpha-beta-depleted transplantation in children. General study findings and limits: At the one-year point after transplant, T-cell counts and TCRbeta diversity were found to come mostly from T cells that had been newly produced.

The length of the CDR3 is 14 residues. Trimming at V came to 4 bases and at J to 8 bases, leaving 10 bases not matched to a gene. Germline assignment: CDR1 SGDLS and CDR2 YYNGEE. This clonotype has at least ten counts. The antigen is undetermined. The TCRbeta library was prepared with unique molecular identifiers. Each CDR3 protein is one row after TCRdb ran MiXCR on the PCR reads. The top ten clones hold 25% to 30% of a sample with 350,000 to 500,000 distinct CDR3 sequences, around two fifths of them seen once. This sequence originates from a girl aged 2 to 9 with aplastic anemia, due to receive a stem cell transplant. The rearrangement joins TRBV9 to TRBJ1-1; TRBD1 matches at 8 bases. The sample here was PBMCs, taken before TCRalphabeta/CD19-depleted stem cell transplant. CDR3 amino acids: CASSPLDRASEAFF. CDR3 coding DNA: TGTGCCAGCAGCCCACTGGACAGGGCGTCCGAAGCTTTCTTT.